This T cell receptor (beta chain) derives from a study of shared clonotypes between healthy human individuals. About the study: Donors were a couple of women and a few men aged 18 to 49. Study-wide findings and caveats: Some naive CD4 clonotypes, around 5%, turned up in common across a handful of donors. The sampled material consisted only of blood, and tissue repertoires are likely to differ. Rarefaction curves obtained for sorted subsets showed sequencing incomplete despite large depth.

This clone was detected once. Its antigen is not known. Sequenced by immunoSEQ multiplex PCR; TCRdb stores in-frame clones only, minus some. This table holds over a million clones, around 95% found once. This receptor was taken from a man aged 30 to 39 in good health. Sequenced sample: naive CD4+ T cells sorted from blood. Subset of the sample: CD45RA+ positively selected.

The CDR3 is CASSFPRLAGSTDTQYF. The CDR3 DNA reads as TGTGCCAGCAGCTTTCCCCGACTAGCGGGAAGCACAGATACGCAGTATTTT. The chain uses TRBV7-9 and TRBJ2-3; TRBD2 matches 11 bases. Germline V gene data show CDR1 as SEHNR and CDR2 as FQNEAQ (reference sequence). The CDR3 extends over 17 amino acids. V lost 3 bases, J lost 0 bases, and 5 bases stayed unmatched.